Presented here are 5 T cell receptor beta chains from one specimen sequenced in a study of CD8+ T cells in alopecia areata. Scientists pooled cutaneous lymph node cells and sorted them on CD4, CD8alpha, NKG2D, NKG2ACE and other markers. Reverse transcribed after extraction, RNA yielded cDNA as the sequencing template. Here immunoSEQ multiplex PCR was the method, and the copy in TCRdb shows in-frame clones only, minus some. Sampling found 250,000 or so clones, none seen once. Sequencing was performed on CD4+ T cells sorted from a lymph node. These receptors were collected from a C3H/HeJ mouse with alopecia areata. This mouse strain has H2-k as its MHC haplotype.

This clone was detected a few times. Gene names and germline match the mouse. Read data end 4 residues before the CDR3 end; the end is taken from the germline J gene. The rearrangement joins TRBV13-1 to TRBJ1-1, with D possibly being TRBD1 (6 bases). The germline gives CDR1 NSHNY, CDR2 SYGAGN. CDR3 length: 16 residues. Between the trimmed V and J ends, which lost 0 bases and 1 base, there was a span of 13 bases. CDR3 protein: CASSDARGGGNTEVFF. CDR3 bases read: TGTGCCAGCAGTGATGCAAGGGGAGGGGGAAACACA.

This clone was seen only a few times. Gene and germline names: mouse. The missing CDR3 end, 4 residues past where the read stops, is filled in from the germline J gene. This chain uses TRBV13-1 with TRBJ2-7; a possible D gene is TRBD1 (6 bases). V was pared by 4 bases and J by 0 bases, with 14 bases between. Looked up from germline, CDR1 is NSHNY and CDR2 is SYGAGN. The CDR3 consists of 15 residues. Partial CDR3 DNA: TGTGCCAGCAGTACCGGGACAAGGAGCTCCTAT. Amino acid sequence: CASSTGTRSSY. The full CDR3 reads CASSTGTRSSYEQYF.

This clone was counted between two and nine times. All gene names here are mouse names. Other DNA sequences in the same sample also yield this CDR3. CDR3 in amino acids: CASSQVWGGDAEQFF. The DNA read from the CDR3 is TGTGCCAGCAGCCAAGTGTGGGGTGGGGATGCT. The chain joins TRBV5 to TRBJ2-1; D is possibly TRBD2 (5 bases). The observed sequence ends 4 residues before the CDR3 terminus, with the missing tail filled in from the germline J gene. This CDR3 has 15 amino acids. V was clipped by 1 base and J by 5 bases, with 12 bases between them. The germline V gene has CDR1 LGHNA and CDR2 YNLKQL (reference sequence).

This clone was counted only a few times. The gene names here belong to mouse. The read finishes 4 residues shy of the CDR3 end, and the germline J gene is used to complete it. The chain is built from TRBV1 and TRBJ2-4; TRBD1 might be the D (6 bases). Per the germline V gene, CDR1 is NSQYPW and CDR2 is LRSPGD (reference sequence). V was cut by 1 base and J by 3 bases, with 11 bases left in between. The CDR3 extends over 15 amino acids. The covered CDR3 bases are TGCACCTGCAGTGCAGCACAGGGCGGACAAAAC. Amino acids: CTCSAAQGGQN. The whole CDR3 protein is CTCSAAQGGQNTLYF.

This clone was seen more than once but under ten times. Any gene name here is a mouse gene name. The read is 4 residues too short to cover the CDR3 end, so that end is filled in from the germline J gene. The chain is built from TRBV1 and TRBJ2-5; D call uncertain. The V end was cut by 3 bases, the J end by 2 bases, with 6 bases between. The CDR3 is 13 residues long. Germline CDR1 and CDR2: NSQYPW and LRSPGD (reference sequence). Partial CDR3 DNA: TGCACCTGCAGTGCTTCACTCCAAGAC. Translation gives CTCSASLQD. The whole CDR3 reads CTCSASLQDTQYF.